This T cell receptor (beta chain) was obtained from a study of T cell responses to AZD1222 COVID-19 vaccine. Overall study: Second-dose recipients at about 4 or about 12 weeks were treated as one pooled group.

The CDR3 has 13 residues. Trimming left V 2 bases short and J 5 bases short, with 8 bases between. Profiling relied on immunoSEQ multiplex PCR, and the TCRdb table lists in-frame clones only, not all of them. The table shows roughly 180,000 clones, with 94% occurring only once. This material consisted of peripheral blood, taken on day 0 of AZD1222 vaccination. This clonotype was obtained from an adult in good health. V usage is TRBV12-3 or TRBV12-4 and J usage is TRBJ2-3; D possibly corresponds to TRBD2 (6 bases). CDR3 loop: CASSLLALDTQYF. The DNA for the CDR3 is TGTGCCAGCAGTTTACTAGCGTTAGATACGCAGTATTTT.